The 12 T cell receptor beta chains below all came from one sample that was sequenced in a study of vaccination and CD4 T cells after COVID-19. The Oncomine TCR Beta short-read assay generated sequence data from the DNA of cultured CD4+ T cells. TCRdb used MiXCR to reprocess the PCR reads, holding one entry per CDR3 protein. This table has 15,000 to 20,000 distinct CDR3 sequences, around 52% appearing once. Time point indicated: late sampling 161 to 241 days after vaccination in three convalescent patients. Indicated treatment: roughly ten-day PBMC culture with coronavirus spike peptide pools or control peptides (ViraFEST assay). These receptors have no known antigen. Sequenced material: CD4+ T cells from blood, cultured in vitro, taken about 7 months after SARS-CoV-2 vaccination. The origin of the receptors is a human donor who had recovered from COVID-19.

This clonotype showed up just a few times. In nucleotides, the CDR3 is TGTGCCAGCAGCTTAGAGGTCAGGAATTCACCCCTCCACTTT. Protein: CASSLEVRNSPLHF. The J gene is TRBJ1-6, the V gene TRBV7-2; D gene uncertain. The CDR3 contains 14 residues. Per germline, CDR1 SGHTA and CDR2 FQGNSA. Trimming shortened V by 1 base and J by 7 bases, and 8 bases separated the two germline ends.

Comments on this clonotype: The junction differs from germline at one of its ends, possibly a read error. The CDR3 DNA reads as TGTGCTAGCAGTTTTCACAGGGGCTACACCTTC. Translating gives CASSFHRGYTF. The V call is TRBV28, the J call TRBJ1-2; D is perhaps TRBD1 (5 bases). The germline CDR1 and CDR2 sequences are MDHEN and SYDVKM. This CDR3 has 11 amino acids.

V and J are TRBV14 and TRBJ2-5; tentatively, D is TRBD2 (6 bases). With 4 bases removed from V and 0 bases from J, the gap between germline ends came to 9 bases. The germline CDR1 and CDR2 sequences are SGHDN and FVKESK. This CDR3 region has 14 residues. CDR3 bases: TGTGCCAGCAGCCTCCGGGACTACCAAGAGACCCAGTACTTC. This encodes CASSLRDYQETQYF.

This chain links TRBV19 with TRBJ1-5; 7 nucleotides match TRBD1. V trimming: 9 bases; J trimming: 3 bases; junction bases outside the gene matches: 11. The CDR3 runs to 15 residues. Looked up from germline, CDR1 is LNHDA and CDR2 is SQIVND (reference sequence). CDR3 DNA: TGTGCCAGCACCCCTCGACAGGGAACCAATCAGCCCCAGCATTTT. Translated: CASTPRQGTNQPQHF.

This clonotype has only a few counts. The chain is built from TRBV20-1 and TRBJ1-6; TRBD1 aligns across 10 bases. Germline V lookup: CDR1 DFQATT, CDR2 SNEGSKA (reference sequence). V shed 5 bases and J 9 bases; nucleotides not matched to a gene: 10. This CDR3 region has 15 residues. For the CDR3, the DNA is TGCAGTGCTTGGGGCACCGGGACAGGGGTTTCACCCCTCCACTTT. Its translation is CSAWGTGTGVSPLHF.

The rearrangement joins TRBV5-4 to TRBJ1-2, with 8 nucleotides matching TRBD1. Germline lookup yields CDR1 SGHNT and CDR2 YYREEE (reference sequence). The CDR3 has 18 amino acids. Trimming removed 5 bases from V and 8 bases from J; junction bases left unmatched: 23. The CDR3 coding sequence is TGTGCCAGCAGTCCGTCAGGGGGCGGCTTAGGGAGCCTGGGCGGCTACACCTTC. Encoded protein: CASSPSGGGLGSLGGYTF.

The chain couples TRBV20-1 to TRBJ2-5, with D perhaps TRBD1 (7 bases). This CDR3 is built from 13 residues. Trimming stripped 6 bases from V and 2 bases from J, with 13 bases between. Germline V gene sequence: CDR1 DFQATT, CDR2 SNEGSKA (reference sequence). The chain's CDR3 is CSAPRDSQETQYF. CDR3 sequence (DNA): TGCAGTGCGCCGCGGGACAGTCAAGAGACCCAGTACTTC.

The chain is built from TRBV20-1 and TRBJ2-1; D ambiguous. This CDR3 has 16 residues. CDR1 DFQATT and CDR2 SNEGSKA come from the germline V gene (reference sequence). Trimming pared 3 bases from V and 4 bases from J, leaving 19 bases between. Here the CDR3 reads CSARRPREVLYNEQFF. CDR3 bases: TGCAGTGCTAGGCGCCCTAGGGAAGTACTTTACAATGAGCAGTTCTTC.

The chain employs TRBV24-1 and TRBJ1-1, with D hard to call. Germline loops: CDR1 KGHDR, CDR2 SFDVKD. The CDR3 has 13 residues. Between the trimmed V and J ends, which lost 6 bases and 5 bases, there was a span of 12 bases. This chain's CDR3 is CATSTGLGTEAFF. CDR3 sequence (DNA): TGTGCCACCAGTACGGGATTAGGAACTGAAGCTTTCTTT.

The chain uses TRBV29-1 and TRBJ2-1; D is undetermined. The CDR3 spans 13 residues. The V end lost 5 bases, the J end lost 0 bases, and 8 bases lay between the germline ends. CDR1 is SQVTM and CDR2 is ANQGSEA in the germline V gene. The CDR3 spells CSVQTFSYNEQFF. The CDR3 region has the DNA TGCAGCGTTCAAACCTTCTCCTACAATGAGCAGTTCTTC.

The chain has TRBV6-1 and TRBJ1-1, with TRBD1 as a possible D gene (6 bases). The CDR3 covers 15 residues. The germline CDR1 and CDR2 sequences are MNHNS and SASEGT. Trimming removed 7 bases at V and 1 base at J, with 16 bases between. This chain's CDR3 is CASNPLGGKNTEAFF. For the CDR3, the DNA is TGTGCCAGCAACCCCCTCGGGGGCAAGAACACTGAAGCTTTCTTT.

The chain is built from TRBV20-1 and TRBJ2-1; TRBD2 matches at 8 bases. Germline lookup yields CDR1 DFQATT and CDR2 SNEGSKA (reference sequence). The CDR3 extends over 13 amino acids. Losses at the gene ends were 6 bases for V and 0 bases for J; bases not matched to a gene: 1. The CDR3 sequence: CSASGSSYNEQFF. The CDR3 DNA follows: TGCAGTGCCAGCGGGAGCTCCTACAATGAGCAGTTCTTC.